Following are 30 T cell receptor beta chains from one sample sequenced in a study of vaccination and CD4 T cells after COVID-19 (dated by TCRdb to the early 2020s). The library came from PCR. The reads were generated on an Illumina iSeq 100. At the Johns Hopkins FTIC core, DNA from the cultured CD4+ T cells underwent TCR sequencing with the Oncomine TCR Beta short-read assay. TCRdb itself trimmed the public reads at Q25 with fastp, ran MiXCR and retained productive beta chains. A single entry per CDR3 protein holds the most common genes and DNA from its merged rows. The sample profile shows 9,500 to 15,000 distinct CDR3 sequences; about 50% of them were found once. Roughly 18% of the sample comes from the top ten. The intended sense of this specimen's treatment or condition label: approximately 9-day PBMC culture with coronavirus spike peptide pools or control peptides (ViraFEST assay). For these TCRs, the target antigens are not known.

Material: CD4+ T cells from blood, cultured in vitro. These receptors all stem from a human donor who had recovered from COVID-19.

CDR3 residues: CSEGGRMNTEAFF. In DNA, the CDR3 is TGCAGTGAGGGGGGGCGAATGAACACTGAAGCTTTCTTT. The chain links TRBV20-1 to TRBJ1-1; the D gene is possibly TRBD1 (6 bases). The CDR3 has 13 residues. CDR1 is DFQATT, CDR2 SNEGSKA, per germline (reference sequence). The V end lost 7 bases, the J end lost 0 bases, and 12 bases lay between the germline ends.

The table lists this clonotype with a few counts. This chain joins TRBV11-2 and TRBJ2-5; D possibly corresponds to TRBD1 (6 bases). CDR3 length: 15 residues. V was pared by 5 bases and J by 5 bases, with 18 bases between. In germline, CDR1 is SGHAT, CDR2 FQNNGV. CDR3 sequence reads: CASSRQVGPRETQYF. CDR3 coding DNA: TGTGCCAGCAGCCGACAGGTTGGCCCCCGGGAGACCCAGTACTTC.

The chain couples TRBV7-3 to TRBJ2-2; TRBD2 is a possible D gene (5 bases). This CDR3 contains 15 residues. Trimming removed 5 bases from V and 0 bases from J, with 10 bases in between. Germline CDR1 reads SGHTA; CDR2 reads FQGTGA. The CDR3 nucleotides are TGTGCCAGCAGCCCCAGCGGCCCGAACACCGGGGAGCTGTTTTTT. Protein: CASSPSGPNTGELFF.

This rearrangement joins TRBV7-9 to TRBJ2-1, with a tentative D call TRBD2 (5 bases). V was clipped by 2 bases and J by 0 bases, with 8 bases between them. CDR1 is SEHNR, CDR2 FQNEAQ, per germline (reference sequence). The CDR3 is 15 amino acids. CDR3 sequence (DNA): TGTGCCAGCAGCTTAATCCGGGGCTCCTACAATGAGCAGTTCTTC. Its translation is CASSLIRGSYNEQFF.

The V gene is TRBV20-1, the J gene TRBJ2-3; D assignment may be TRBD1 or TRBD2 (5 bases each). Trimming took off 6 bases at V and 1 base at J, with 20 bases between the two ends. Per the germline V gene, CDR1 is DFQATT and CDR2 is SNEGSKA (reference sequence). This CDR3 region has 16 residues. The CDR3 sequence: CSAHGWGSGGTDTQYF. CDR3 DNA: TGCAGTGCCCACGGTTGGGGGAGCGGTGGCACAGATACGCAGTATTTT.

This chain's CDR3 is CASSVGRGGQPQHF. The CDR3 coding sequence is TGTGCCAGCAGTGTAGGCCGAGGAGGGCAGCCCCAGCATTTT. The gene calls are TRBV6-1 and TRBJ1-5; D gene ambiguous. V lost 4 bases and J lost 7, with 14 bases in between. CDR1 and CDR2 from the germline V gene are MNHNS and SASEGT. This CDR3 is 14 amino acids long.

The genes are TRBV2 and TRBJ1-6; a possible D gene is TRBD1 (5 bases). CDR1 is SNHLY, CDR2 FYNNEI, per germline. The V end was cut by 11 bases, the J end by 7 bases, with 12 bases between. The CDR3 consists of 12 residues. The CDR3 bases are TGTGCCGCCCGGGGGGACAATTCACCCCTCCACTTT. Its protein product is CAARGDNSPLHF.

This clonotype has only one observation. This chain uses TRBV15 with TRBJ2-2, with TRBD2 matching 7 bases. Germline CDR1 reads LNHNV; CDR2 reads YYDKDF (reference sequence). With V trimmed by 3 bases and J by 3 bases, 7 bases remained unmatched. The CDR3 runs to 16 residues. As DNA, the CDR3 is TGTGCCACCAGCAGTCGGTTGCGGGAGTACACCGGGGAGCTGTTTTTT. The encoded protein is CATSSRLREYTGELFF.

The CDR3 reads CSVKRGPTDTQYF. CDR3 sequence (DNA): TGCAGCGTTAAGCGGGGACCCACAGATACGCAGTATTTT. The chain uses TRBV29-1 and TRBJ2-3; TRBD2 matches 7 bases. The V segment lost 5 bases and the J segment 2 bases; nucleotides outside the gene matches: 4. The CDR3 spans 13 residues. From germline, CDR1 is SQVTM and CDR2 ANQGSEA.

The chain links TRBV28 to TRBJ2-5; TRBD2 agrees at 7 bases. The germline gives CDR1 MDHEN, CDR2 SYDVKM. The CDR3 covers 16 residues. J lost 3 bases, V lost 2 bases, and 9 bases had no gene match. CDR3 DNA sequence: TGTGCCAGCAGTTTACGGGACTGGGGGAGGGAAGAGACCCAGTACTTC. Protein: CASSLRDWGREETQYF.

This clonotype was counted only a few times. The rearrangement links TRBV6-1 to TRBJ1-4; TRBD1 is a possible D gene (6 bases). Germline V gene data show CDR1 as MNHNS and CDR2 as SASEGT. CDR3 size: 16 residues. Trimming took off 3 bases at V and 3 bases at J, with 14 bases between the two ends. CDR3 coding DNA: TGTGCCAGCAGTGAGAACAACAGGGTTGCTAATGAAAAACTGTTTTTT. This translates into CASSENNRVANEKLFF.

This clonotype has only one observation. One junction end does not reproduce the germline sequence, and a read error may be involved. This sequence joins TRBV7-2 and TRBJ2-1, with D perhaps given as TRBD1 or TRBD2 (5 bases each). The CDR3 consists of 13 residues. The germline gives CDR1 SGHTA, CDR2 FQGNSA. The DNA for the CDR3 is TGTGCCAGCAGGTTAGGGACCAACAATGAGCAGTTCTTC. The encoded protein is CASRLGTNNEQFF.

In this sample, this clonotype turned up a few times. CDR3 DNA: TGTGCCAGCAGTTACTCAATAGGGGCCAATCAGCCCCAGCATTTT. This sequence encodes CASSYSIGANQPQHF. The chain has TRBV6-2 or TRBV6-3 and TRBJ1-5; weak D call: TRBD1 (5 bases). V was shortened by 0 bases and J by 3 bases, with 9 bases between the two germline ends. CDR3 length: 15 amino acids. Germline CDR1 and CDR2: MNHEY and SVGEGT.

This clonotype was seen more than once but under ten times. J is TRBJ1-1 and V is TRBV10-2; D is ambiguous. Per germline, CDR1 WSHSY and CDR2 SAAADI. The CDR3 is made up of 14 amino acids. Trimming removed 3 bases at V and 2 bases at J, with 10 bases between. CDR3 DNA sequence: TGCGCCAGCAGTGAACGGTACTCAAACACTGAAGCTTTCTTT. This translates into CASSERYSNTEAFF.

The V call is TRBV20-1, the J call TRBJ2-1; 11 positions match TRBD2. J lost 1 base, V lost 2 bases, and 7 bases had no gene match. The CDR3 has 17 residues. Looked up from germline, CDR1 is DFQATT and CDR2 is SNEGSKA (reference sequence). DNA for the CDR3: TGCAGTGCTAGATCACTAGCGGGAGTTAGATCCTACAATGAGCAGTTCTTC. The encoded protein is CSARSLAGVRSYNEQFF.

CDR3 nucleotides: TGTGCCAGCGGGAGCGAGCAGTACTTC. This sequence encodes CASGSEQYF. This chain connects TRBV21-1 to TRBJ2-7; the table's D gene call, TRBD2, was not cross checked with the DNA. TRBV21-1 is designated a pseudogene. CDR3 length: 9 amino acids.

This chain joins TRBV2 and TRBJ1-2; D is unclear. Germline loops: CDR1 SNHLY, CDR2 FYNNEI. This CDR3 region has 11 residues. V was cut by 3 bases and J by 4 bases, with 3 bases left in between. The chain's CDR3 is CASSEGYGYTF. Here the CDR3 DNA reads TGTGCCAGCAGTGAGGGCTATGGCTACACCTTC.

This clonotype was seen just once. The rearrangement links TRBV20-1 to TRBJ1-4; the D is unclear. The CDR3 runs to 14 residues. Germline CDR1 reads DFQATT; CDR2 reads SNEGSKA (reference sequence). Trimming left V 0 bases short and J 8 bases short, with 13 bases between. CDR3 sequence reads: CSARDSGDREKLFF. The DNA of the CDR3 is TGCAGTGCTAGAGACTCAGGAGACCGGGAAAAACTGTTTTTT.

V is TRBV29-1 and J is TRBJ1-1; no firm D call. The V end was cut by 8 bases, the J end by 5 bases, with 6 bases between. CDR1 and CDR2 (germline): SQVTM, ANQGSEA. CDR3 length: 9 amino acids. The CDR3 DNA sequence: TGCAGCACGTCAACTGAAGCTTTCTTT. Amino acid sequence: CSTSTEAFF.

This clonotype was recorded only once. The V call is TRBV2, the J call TRBJ2-3; 8 bases agree with TRBD1. This CDR3 is 16 amino acids long. Trimming cost V 6 bases and J 2 bases; bases outside gene matches: 10. Germline CDR1 and CDR2: SNHLY and FYNNEI. CDR3 sequence reads: CASRERRTGHTDTQYF. The CDR3 nucleotides are TGTGCCAGCAGAGAACGGCGGACAGGGCACACAGATACGCAGTATTTT.

In its sample, this clonotype was seen once. The V call is TRBV2, the J call TRBJ2-1; 12 nucleotides line up with TRBD2. V shed 6 bases, J shed 7 bases, and the junction held 10 bases outside the gene matches. Germline CDR1 SNHLY, CDR2 FYNNEI. The CDR3 length is 16 residues. CDR3: CASRARTSGNVNEQFF. The DNA of the CDR3 is TGTGCCAGCAGAGCCCGGACTAGCGGGAATGTGAATGAGCAGTTCTTC.

This clonotype was observed a handful of times. One end of the junction fails to match germline, which may point to a read error. The J gene is TRBJ1-2, the V gene TRBV20-1; TRBD1 is a possible D gene (6 bases). This CDR3 contains 14 residues. Germline assignment: CDR1 DFQATT and CDR2 SNEGSKA (reference sequence). The CDR3 nucleotides are TGCGGTGCTACCAAACAGGGATCCAACTATGGCTACACCTTC. It translates to CGATKQGSNYGYTF.

The rearrangement joins TRBV10-3 to TRBJ2-1, with 9 nucleotides matching TRBD2. The CDR3 spans 15 residues. J was trimmed by 2 bases and V by 3 bases; bases with no gene match: 2. Germline CDR1 reads ENHRY; CDR2 reads SYGVKD. This CDR3 is CAISDGGRAYNEQFF. CDR3 sequence (DNA): TGTGCCATCAGTGATGGCGGGAGGGCCTACAATGAGCAGTTCTTC.

This clonotype was observed once. V usage is TRBV4-3 and J usage is TRBJ2-2; 10 nucleotides align to TRBD1. V lost 0 bases to trimming and J lost 0 bases; unmatched junction nucleotides: 7. CDR1 is LGHNA and CDR2 is YSLEER in the germline V gene. This CDR3 is built from 19 residues. CDR3 protein: CASSQEGQGPYANTGELFF. For the CDR3, the DNA is TGCGCCAGCAGCCAAGAGGGACAGGGGCCTTACGCGAACACCGGGGAGCTGTTTTTT.

The CDR3 DNA sequence: TGTGCCAGTAGTATCGAACAGGGGGGCATTCAGTACTTC. Translated, it gives CASSIEQGGIQYF. This chain connects TRBV19 to TRBJ2-4, with 8 nucleotides matching TRBD1. Germline assignment: CDR1 LNHDA and CDR2 SQIVND (reference sequence). The junction had 4 bases not matched to a gene; V was cut back by 3 bases and J by 9 bases. The CDR3 contains 13 residues.

The rearrangement uses TRBV20-1 and TRBJ2-2, with D hard to call. Germline V gives CDR1 DFQATT, CDR2 SNEGSKA (reference sequence). The CDR3 loop spans 12 amino acids. Trimming shortened V by 5 bases and J by 6 bases, and 10 bases separated the two germline ends. DNA of the CDR3: TGCAGTGCTCTACCGTCTGCCGGGGAGCTGTTTTTT. Residues: CSALPSAGELFF.

This clonotype came up a few times. The chain combines TRBV12-3 or TRBV12-4 with TRBJ2-5; D is unresolved. This CDR3 is 11 amino acids long. The V end was cut by 3 bases, the J end by 5 bases, with 4 bases between. The CDR3 DNA reads as TGTGCCAGCAGTTTTAGTGAGACCCAGTACTTC. Translation: CASSFSETQYF.

The J gene is TRBJ2-3, the V gene TRBV20-1; D not certain. Per the germline V gene, CDR1 is DFQATT and CDR2 is SNEGSKA (reference sequence). The CDR3 extends over 14 amino acids. Trimming shortened V by 6 bases and J by 1 base, and 14 bases separated the two germline ends. DNA of the CDR3: TGCAGTGCCAAGAGCAGTTTTGGCACAGATACGCAGTATTTT. This sequence encodes CSAKSSFGTDTQYF.

CDR3 sequence (DNA): TGTGCCAGCAGGTTACTAGACGGGAATCAGCCCCAGCATTTT. Translated: CASRLLDGNQPQHF. The rearrangement uses TRBV6-5 and TRBJ1-5, with no clear D. V was trimmed by 6 bases and J by 4 bases, leaving 13 bases between them. The CDR3 totals 14 residues. The germline gives CDR1 MNHEY, CDR2 SVGAGI.

V is TRBV20-1 and J is TRBJ2-1; D perhaps matches TRBD1 (6 bases). In germline, CDR1 is DFQATT, CDR2 SNEGSKA (reference sequence). This CDR3 spans 12 amino acids. Trimming took 6 bases from V and 8 from J, leaving 14 bases between them. The CDR3 region has the DNA TGCAGTGCCCGAGGGGGTCTAGATGAGCAGTTCTTC. It is translated as CSARGGLDEQFF.